This T cell receptor beta chain was identified in a study of Ad26.COV2.S vaccination and SARS-CoV-2 variants. Trimming pared 5 bases from V and 4 bases from J, leaving 12 bases between. CDR3 length: 14 amino acids. Germline V lookup: CDR1 SGHDT, CDR2 YYEEEE. Measured with immunoSEQ multiplex PCR; TCRdb has only the in-frame clones, and not every one. The sample lists hundreds of thousands of clones, approximately 88% occurring once. Treatment described: roughly 19 received Ad26.COV2.S at low or high dose, single or two shots; 5 received placebo; per-sample allocation not given. The study sampled participants on day 63 after the first vaccine or placebo injection.

The V gene is TRBV5-6, the J gene TRBJ1-4; D call uncertain. Sequenced here: peripheral blood, sampled in a trial of Ad26.COV2.S vaccine versus placebo. The clonotype was recovered from a person between 18 and 60 years old who received the Ad26.COV2.S COVID-19 vaccine or a placebo. The CDR3, as DNA: TGTGCCAGCAGGCAAGGAAGTGTTAATGAAAAACTGTTTTTT. Translated: CASRQGSVNEKLFF. Complete variable domain (other parts from reference TRBV5-6 and TRBJ1-4): DAGVTQSPTHLIKTRGQQVTLRCSPKSGHDTVSWYQQALGQGPQFIFQYYEEEERQRGNFPDRFSGHQFPNYSSELNVNALLLGDSALYLCASRQGSVNEKLFFGSGTQLSVL.